Listed below are T cell receptor beta chains from one sample, sequenced in a study of human T cells and chemical hapten exposure. TCRdb passed the RACE reads through MiXCR, listing each CDR3 protein once. The table shows 380,000 or so distinct CDR3 sequences, with about 5% occurring only once. The starting material was whole blood, obtained in connection with sensitization to the hapten diphenylcyclopropenone (DPC). Receptor source: a woman in her late teens or twenties with alopecia areata. Some clones in this sample may be carry-over from other donors' samples. Each CDR3 is given with its conserved first and last residue. Fields, in order: clone size, J gene, V gene, D gene, CDR3 DNA, CDR3 protein. A D gene is named only where the DNA matches it firmly. Clone size is given for some rows only: seen once, a few or many times, or a class if the clone is expanded.

clone size: many; J gene: TRBJ2-3; V gene: TRBV9; D gene: NA; CDR3 DNA: TGTGCCAGCAGCGTATACCAGGGACGAGGCACAGATACGCAGTATTTT; CDR3 protein: CASSVYQGRGTDTQYF
clone size: NA; J gene: TRBJ1-1; V gene: TRBV6-5; D gene: TRBD1; CDR3 DNA: TGTGCCAGCAGTTATGCAGGGGGAACGAACACTGAAGCTTTCTTT; CDR3 protein: CASSYAGGTNTEAFF
clone size: NA; J gene: TRBJ1-5; V gene: TRBV27; D gene: NA; CDR3 DNA: TGTGCCAGCAGTTTATACTACGCCCTTCAAGGTCAGCCCCAGCATTTT; CDR3 protein: CASSLYYALQGQPQHF
clone size: many; J gene: TRBJ2-7; V gene: TRBV6-6; D gene: NA; CDR3 DNA: TGTGCCAGCAGTGGCATAGTTTCAGGGACCTACTACGAGCAGTACTTC; CDR3 protein: CASSGIVSGTYYEQYF
clone size: few; J gene: TRBJ1-1; V gene: TRBV11-2; D gene: NA; CDR3 DNA: TGTGCCAGCAGCAAAAGGGTTACGAACACTGAAGCTTTCTTT; CDR3 protein: CASSKRVTNTEAFF
clone size: few; J gene: TRBJ2-3; V gene: TRBV4-3; D gene: NA; CDR3 DNA: TGCGCCAGCAGCCAAGAATTGGAGTTGGGCACAGATACGCAGTATTTT; CDR3 protein: CASSQELELGTDTQYF
clone size: many; J gene: TRBJ2-1; V gene: TRBV12-3/TRBV12-4; D gene: NA; CDR3 DNA: TGTGCCAGCAGTTTGGGTCTAGGGGTCTATGAGCAGTTCTTC; CDR3 protein: CASSLGLGVYEQFF
clone size: NA; J gene: TRBJ2-3; V gene: TRBV6-5; D gene: NA; CDR3 DNA: TGTGCCAGCAGTTACTCCCTGCCAAGACAGCCCACAGATACGCAGTATTTT; CDR3 protein: CASSYSLPRQPTDTQYF
clone size: NA; J gene: TRBJ1-3; V gene: TRBV7-2; D gene: NA; CDR3 DNA: TGTGCCAGCAGCTTAGTCGGAGATTCTGGAAACACCATATATTTT; CDR3 protein: CASSLVGDSGNTIYF
clone size: NA; J gene: TRBJ1-1; V gene: TRBV6-2/TRBV6-3; D gene: NA; CDR3 DNA: TGTGCCAGCAGTTACGAGGGTCTGGGCACTGAAGCTTTCTTT; CDR3 protein: CASSYEGLGTEAFF
clone size: many; J gene: TRBJ1-1; V gene: TRBV4-3; D gene: NA; CDR3 DNA: TGCGCCAGCAGCCAAGATCCCCCAGGTTCGGGCACTGAAGCTTTCTTT; CDR3 protein: CASSQDPPGSGTEAFF
clone size: many; J gene: TRBJ1-1; V gene: TRBV27; D gene: TRBD1; CDR3 DNA: TGTGCCAGCAGTGGGGACAGGGGAGCCACTGAAGCTTTCTTT; CDR3 protein: CASSGDRGATEAFF
clone size: many; J gene: TRBJ2-1; V gene: TRBV5-1; D gene: NA; CDR3 DNA: TGCGCCAGCAGCTTGGGGGACGGAGCGTACAATGAGCAGTTCTTC; CDR3 protein: CASSLGDGAYNEQFF
clone size: few; J gene: TRBJ2-6; V gene: TRBV6-2/TRBV6-3; D gene: NA; CDR3 DNA: TGTGCCAGCAGTTACTCGGGCTATCAGGGGTCTCCGAGCTCTGGGGCCAACGTCCTGACTTTC; CDR3 protein: CASSYSGYQGSPSSGANVLTF
clone size: many; J gene: TRBJ1-1; V gene: TRBV2; D gene: NA; CDR3 DNA: TGTGCCAGGTCTAGCCTGAACACTGAAGCTTTCTTT; CDR3 protein: CARSSLNTEAFF
clone size: many; J gene: TRBJ1-4; V gene: TRBV20-1; D gene: NA; CDR3 DNA: TGCAGTGCTAGAGGAAACAGGGCTGATGAAAAACTGTTTTTT; CDR3 protein: CSARGNRADEKLFF
clone size: NA; J gene: TRBJ2-5; V gene: TRBV13; D gene: NA; CDR3 DNA: TGTGCCAGCAGCAACAACGCGGAGACCCAGTACTTC; CDR3 protein: CASSNNAETQYF
clone size: NA; J gene: TRBJ1-5; V gene: TRBV28; D gene: NA; CDR3 DNA: TGTGCCAGCAGTCCCCCAGGACCCCGGCCCCAGCATTTT; CDR3 protein: CASSPPGPRPQHF
clone size: NA; J gene: TRBJ2-3; V gene: TRBV18; D gene: TRBD1; CDR3 DNA: TGTGCCAGCTCACCACCCCGGACAGGGTCATCAGATACGCAGTATTTT; CDR3 protein: CASSPPRTGSSDTQYF
clone size: many; J gene: TRBJ2-7; V gene: TRBV7-6; D gene: TRBD1; CDR3 DNA: TGTGCCAGCAGCTTGGAGCCGGGACAGGGAATCTCCTACGAGCAGTACTTC; CDR3 protein: CASSLEPGQGISYEQYF
clone size: many; J gene: TRBJ1-2; V gene: TRBV5-1; D gene: TRBD1; CDR3 DNA: TGCGCCAGCAGCTTGGCCCCCGGACAGGGGAGAAATGGCTACACCTTC; CDR3 protein: CASSLAPGQGRNGYTF
clone size: many; J gene: TRBJ2-5; V gene: TRBV12-3/TRBV12-4; D gene: NA; CDR3 DNA: TGTGCCAGCAGCTTAGAGGGAGGCGAGACCCAGTACTTC; CDR3 protein: CASSLEGGETQYF
clone size: NA; J gene: TRBJ2-5; V gene: TRBV5-6; D gene: NA; CDR3 DNA: TGTGCCAGCAGCCCGGATAAGATACAAGAGACCCAGTACTTC; CDR3 protein: CASSPDKIQETQYF
clone size: NA; J gene: TRBJ2-7; V gene: TRBV7-8; D gene: TRBD1; CDR3 DNA: TGTGCCAGCAGCCCCCAGAACCCGGGACAGGGGTCGTACGAGCAGTACTTC; CDR3 protein: CASSPQNPGQGSYEQYF
clone size: NA; J gene: TRBJ1-2; V gene: TRBV5-1; D gene: TRBD1; CDR3 DNA: TGCGCCAGCAGCTTGGGACAGGGAGGCGATGGCTACACCTTC; CDR3 protein: CASSLGQGGDGYTF
clone size: few; J gene: TRBJ2-3; V gene: TRBV5-8; D gene: NA; CDR3 DNA: TGTGCCAGCAGTCGCTCTGGAGCAGATACGCAGTATTTT; CDR3 protein: CASSRSGADTQYF
clone size: few; J gene: TRBJ2-5; V gene: TRBV2; D gene: NA; CDR3 DNA: TGTGCCAGCAGTGATTATGGGGGACAAGAGACCCAGTACTTC; CDR3 protein: CASSDYGGQETQYF
clone size: many; J gene: TRBJ2-7; V gene: TRBV11-2; D gene: NA; CDR3 DNA: TGTGCCAGCAGCTTAGGGCCCTTTTACGAGCAGTACTTC; CDR3 protein: CASSLGPFYEQYF
clone size: many; J gene: TRBJ1-5; V gene: TRBV7-2; D gene: TRBD1; CDR3 DNA: TGTGCCAGCAGCCCGGGACAGGGAAGCAATCAGCCCCAGCATTTT; CDR3 protein: CASSPGQGSNQPQHF
clone size: NA; J gene: TRBJ2-3; V gene: TRBV20-1; D gene: TRBD2; CDR3 DNA: TGCAGTGCTAGTGGGCTGGGACTAGCGGGGGCCCTCACAGATACGCAGTATTTT; CDR3 protein: CSASGLGLAGALTDTQYF
clone size: NA; J gene: TRBJ2-3; V gene: TRBV2; D gene: TRBD1; CDR3 DNA: TGTGCCAGCAGTGTAGGACAGGGGAAAGATACGCAGTATTTT; CDR3 protein: CASSVGQGKDTQYF
clone size: many; J gene: TRBJ1-6; V gene: TRBV3-1; D gene: NA; CDR3 DNA: TGTGCCAGCCGCCGGGGCGGCGGAAATTCACCCCTCCACTTT; CDR3 protein: CASRRGGGNSPLHF
clone size: NA; J gene: TRBJ2-3; V gene: TRBV5-1; D gene: NA; CDR3 DNA: TGCGCCAGCAGCATGAGTGCGATAGCGTGGGGGAATACGCAGTATTTT; CDR3 protein: CASSMSAIAWGNTQYF
clone size: many; J gene: TRBJ1-3; V gene: TRBV2; D gene: NA; CDR3 DNA: TGTGCCAGCAGTGAGCTTGGATTAAGAAACACCATATATTTT; CDR3 protein: CASSELGLRNTIYF
clone size: many; J gene: TRBJ1-1; V gene: TRBV4-3; D gene: TRBD1; CDR3 DNA: TGCGCCAGCAGCCTCAAACAGGGGAATACTGAAGCTTTCTTT; CDR3 protein: CASSLKQGNTEAFF
clone size: NA; J gene: TRBJ2-3; V gene: TRBV7-9; D gene: NA; CDR3 DNA: TGTGCCAGCAGCTTAGGGTCCGGGACCACAGATACGCAGTATTTT; CDR3 protein: CASSLGSGTTDTQYF
clone size: NA; J gene: TRBJ1-6; V gene: TRBV4-3; D gene: TRBD1; CDR3 DNA: TGCGCCAGCAGCCAAGAAACGGGACAGGGGGCTAGCTCCTATAATTCACCCCTCCACTTT; CDR3 protein: CASSQETGQGASSYNSPLHF
clone size: NA; J gene: TRBJ1-1; V gene: TRBV10-3; D gene: NA; CDR3 DNA: TGTGCCATCAGCGCGGGGGCTTCAGGCACTGAAGCTTTCTTT; CDR3 protein: CAISAGASGTEAFF
clone size: many; J gene: TRBJ1-1; V gene: TRBV12-3/TRBV12-4; D gene: NA; CDR3 DNA: TGTGCCAGCAGTTCATCCGGGACCGATGAAGCTTTCTTT; CDR3 protein: CASSSSGTDEAFF
clone size: few; J gene: TRBJ1-6; V gene: TRBV3-1; D gene: NA; CDR3 DNA: TGTGCCAGCAGCCAAGATAGGCCCGACAGAAATTCACCCCTCCACTTT; CDR3 protein: CASSQDRPDRNSPLHF
clone size: many; J gene: TRBJ2-7; V gene: TRBV20-1; D gene: NA; CDR3 DNA: TGCAGTGCTGCCGGGACCTCTTCCTACGAGCAGTACTTC; CDR3 protein: CSAAGTSSYEQYF
clone size: many; J gene: TRBJ2-6; V gene: TRBV12-3/TRBV12-4; D gene: NA; CDR3 DNA: TGTGCCAGCAGTCTCTCTTCAGGTGCTGGGGCCAACGTCCTGACTTTC; CDR3 protein: CASSLSSGAGANVLTF
clone size: few; J gene: TRBJ2-5; V gene: TRBV5-5; D gene: TRBD2; CDR3 DNA: TGTGCCAGCAGCTTGGGGACTAGCGGGGGTCTAGGGACCCAGTACTTC; CDR3 protein: CASSLGTSGGLGTQYF
clone size: many; J gene: TRBJ2-3; V gene: TRBV20-1; D gene: TRBD2; CDR3 DNA: TGCAGTGCTAGAGATTTGATAGCGGGGGGGCCGAGCACAGATACGCAGTATTTT; CDR3 protein: CSARDLIAGGPSTDTQYF
clone size: few; J gene: TRBJ1-1; V gene: TRBV15; D gene: TRBD1; CDR3 DNA: TGTGCCACCGGACGACAGGGATTCTCTGAAGCTTTCTTT; CDR3 protein: CATGRQGFSEAFF